This T cell receptor beta chain derives from a study of blood T cell repertoires in COVID-19. Study-level background: T cells, B-cell-depleted T cells, or PBMCs supplied cDNA or gDNA.

Original data processing: For nucleated cells, counts were estimated from reference gene primer amplification. Here immunoSEQ multiplex PCR was the method, and the copy in TCRdb shows in-frame clones only, minus some. V and J calls and clone size are as listed in that table; D and trimming were resolved from the DNA. The sample has 95,000 to 110,000 clones, about 93% seen once; the top ten hold roughly 1.2%. This CDR3 has 16 amino acids. Germline V CDR1 and CDR2: SGHKS, YYEKEE (reference sequence). V lost 4 bases and J lost 2; bases outside the gene matches: 12. Source material: peripheral blood. The rearrangement joins TRBV5-5 to TRBJ2-7; 7 bases align to TRBD1. The TCR comes from a woman aged 25-40 years with acute or convalescent COVID-19. Here the CDR3 DNA reads TGTGCCAGCAGCGATCGACAGGGCCCCTCAGCCTACGAGCAGTACTTC. Translation: CASSDRQGPSAYEQYF.